Listed below are T cell receptor beta chains from one sample, sequenced in a study of CD8 T cells in ankylosing spondylitis. TCRdb re-called the 5' RACE reads with MiXCR, one entry per CDR3 protein. The sample has hundreds of thousands of distinct CDR3 sequences, around 25% seen once. Sequencing input: blood, either unsorted or a sorted T cell fraction (not recorded which). Receptor source: a male donor with ankylosing spondylitis or in good health (not recorded which). Each CDR3 is given with its conserved first and last residue. The order of the fields is V gene, clone size, J gene, D gene, CDR3 length, CDR3 DNA, CDR3 protein. A D gene is named only where the DNA matches it firmly. Size is stated for part of the rows, as once, few or many counts, or as a class when the clone is expanded.

TRBV20-1,NA,TRBJ2-7,NA,10,TGCAGTGCTAAAGGCTACGAGCAGTACTTC,CSAKGYEQYF
TRBV28,many,TRBJ2-1,NA,16,TGTGCCAGCAGTTCGACCGGCCTCCTCTCCTACAATGAGCAGTTCTTC,CASSSTGLLSYNEQFF
TRBV12-3/TRBV12-4,NA,TRBJ2-2,NA,14,TGTGCCAGCATTAAAGGGGCGAACACCGGGGAGCTGTTTTTT,CASIKGANTGELFF
TRBV12-3/TRBV12-4,NA,TRBJ2-7,NA,11,TGTGCCAGCAGTTTAGCGCACGAGCAGTACTTC,CASSLAHEQYF
TRBV15,NA,TRBJ2-3,NA,14,TGTGCCGCCGGACGGGGTGGCAACGGATTCACGCAGTATTTT,CAAGRGGNGFTQYF
TRBV6-1,NA,TRBJ1-6,NA,14,TGTGCCAGTTCACTCGTGAAGACGGGGTCACCCCTCCACTTT,CASSLVKTGSPLHF
TRBV7-2,NA,TRBJ2-5,NA,12,TGTGCCAGCAGCTTAGACACAGAGACCCAGTACTTC,CASSLDTETQYF
TRBV2,NA,TRBJ2-1,TRBD2,15,TGTGCCAGCAAGGTTGGACTAGCGGGAGCGGGTGAGCAGTTCTTC,CASKVGLAGAGEQFF
TRBV5-5,many,TRBJ2-4,TRBD2,15,TGTGCCAGCACCATTCAAGCGGGAGCGCTAAACATTCAGTACTTC,CASTIQAGALNIQYF
TRBV29-1,NA,TRBJ2-5,NA,13,TGCAGCGTTCTGGCGGCGGCGGGAGAGACCCAGTACTTC,CSVLAAAGETQYF
TRBV5-6,NA,TRBJ2-1,NA,14,TGTGCCAGCAGCTTGTTCGGGATGTACAATGAGCAGTTCTTC,CASSLFGMYNEQFF
TRBV10-3,few,TRBJ2-1,NA,12,TGTGCCATCAGTGAGGAAGGTATCGGGCAGTTCTTC,CAISEEGIGQFF
TRBV5-4,NA,TRBJ2-3,NA,13,TGTGCCAGCAGCCCCGGGGCGGAAGATACGCAGTATTTT,CASSPGAEDTQYF
TRBV12-3/TRBV12-4,NA,TRBJ1-4,NA,13,TGTGCCAGCAGATACCCCAAGACAGAAAAACTGTTTTTT,CASRYPKTEKLFF
TRBV4-2,many,TRBJ2-3,NA,12,TGTGCCAGCAGCCTCCGGGCAGATACGCAGTATTTT,CASSLRADTQYF
TRBV7-9,many,TRBJ2-1,TRBD2,15,TGTGCCAGCAGCACCGGGACTAGCTCCTACAATGAGCAGTTCTTC,CASSTGTSSYNEQFF
TRBV3-1,few,TRBJ2-3,NA,15,TGTGCCAGCAGCCAAGGCCAGGGCGGACAGGATACGCAGTATTTT,CASSQGQGGQDTQYF
TRBV15,many,TRBJ2-7,TRBD2,16,TGTGCCACCAGCAGACTCATCAGCGGGAGGGTAAACGAGCAGTACTTC,CATSRLISGRVNEQYF
TRBV29-1,few,TRBJ2-3,TRBD2,15,TGCAGCGTCGAGGGACTACCAGGTAGCACAGATACGCAGTATTTT,CSVEGLPGSTDTQYF
TRBV25-1,many,TRBJ1-2,NA,16,TGTGCCAGCAGTGAATTAGGCGAGGGAAAGAAATATGGCTACACCTTC,CASSELGEGKKYGYTF
TRBV20-1,NA,TRBJ2-3,NA,15,TGCAGTGCTAGTGCGGGGGCGGGAGACCCAGATACGCAGTATTTT,CSASAGAGDPDTQYF
TRBV20-1,NA,TRBJ2-7,TRBD2,16,TGCAGTGCTAGAGCGCCGGGACTAGCGGGAGGTTACGAGCAGTACTTC,CSARAPGLAGGYEQYF
TRBV24-1,many,TRBJ1-2,TRBD1,17,TGTGCCACCAGTGATCGGGACAGGCTGGGATCTAACTATGGCTACACCTTC,CATSDRDRLGSNYGYTF
TRBV4-3,NA,TRBJ1-2,NA,14,TGCGCCAGCAGCCAAGTGACAGCTTACTATGGCTACACCTTC,CASSQVTAYYGYTF
TRBV15,NA,TRBJ2-7,TRBD1,14,TGTGCCACCAGCAGAGGGACAGGTGAATCCGAGCAGTACTTC,CATSRGTGESEQYF
TRBV6-5,NA,TRBJ2-7,NA,13,TGTGCCAGCAGTTACGGACAATTTGGCGAGCAGTACTTC,CASSYGQFGEQYF
TRBV20-1,NA,TRBJ2-7,NA,16,TGCAGTGCCAATGACAGAGGGGGGGCCAAGACTTACGAGCAGTACTTC,CSANDRGGAKTYEQYF
TRBV20-1,NA,TRBJ2-7,NA,15,TGCAGTGCCGGGACGTCAAGCTACCTCTCCTACGAGCAGTACTTC,CSAGTSSYLSYEQYF
TRBV6-5,NA,TRBJ2-1,NA,14,TGTGCCAGCAGTTACTCGCGCGTTTACAATGAGCAGTTCTTC,CASSYSRVYNEQFF
TRBV24-1,NA,TRBJ2-5,NA,13,TGTGCCACCAGCCCCGTGCTAGGCGAGACCCAGTACTTC,CATSPVLGETQYF
TRBV20-1,many,TRBJ2-1,TRBD2,15,TGCAGTGCTAGATTTCCCCTAGCGGGAAACAATGAGCAGTTCTTC,CSARFPLAGNNEQFF
TRBV29-1,many,TRBJ2-1,NA,13,TGCAGCGCCCTAGGGGACAACCGGGATGAGCAGTTCTTC,CSALGDNRDEQFF
TRBV5-6,many,TRBJ1-1,NA,11,TGTGCCAGCAGCTTGTCCACTGAAGCTTTCTTT,CASSLSTEAFF
TRBV6-1,few,TRBJ2-2,TRBD2,15,TGTGCCAGCAGCGTACTAGCGGGAAGGACCGGGGAGCTGTTTTTT,CASSVLAGRTGELFF
TRBV12-3/TRBV12-4,many,TRBJ1-2,NA,13,TGTGCCAGCAGTACCGGAGGAAACTATGGCTACACCTTC,CASSTGGNYGYTF
TRBV7-2,NA,TRBJ2-7,TRBD2,15,TGTGCCAGCAGCTTAGTTCCTAGCGGAACCTACGAGCAGTACTTC,CASSLVPSGTYEQYF
TRBV6-1,NA,TRBJ2-3,TRBD2,18,TGTGCCAGCAGTCAACCCGGGACTAGCGGATTAAGCACAGATACGCAGTATTTT,CASSQPGTSGLSTDTQYF
TRBV2,NA,TRBJ2-6,NA,15,TGTGCCAGCGGCAAGTTGGCCTCTGGGGCCAACGTCCTGACTTTC,CASGKLASGANVLTF
TRBV20-1,NA,TRBJ2-5,TRBD2,16,TGCAGTGCCTGGGGCGGGGCGGCGGGAGAGTTAGAGACCCAGTACTTC,CSAWGGAAGELETQYF
TRBV29-1,NA,TRBJ2-1,NA,14,TGCAGCGTACGGAGGGACCGCTCCTACAATGAGCAGTTCTTC,CSVRRDRSYNEQFF
TRBV9,many,TRBJ2-5,NA,15,TGTGCCAGCAGTTCCGGACTATATCTTCGAGAGACCCAGTACTTC,CASSSGLYLRETQYF
TRBV10-3,many,TRBJ2-2,NA,11,TGTGCCGGACAGAGCACCGGGGAGCTGTTTTTT,CAGQSTGELFF
TRBV6-4,many,TRBJ2-3,NA,13,TGTGCCAGCAAAGGAATCGGCACAGATACGCAGTATTTT,CASKGIGTDTQYF
TRBV4-2,few,TRBJ2-1,TRBD1,21,TGTGCCAGCAGCCCTCGTATTCTTACGGATCTTGGGACAGGGAAGGTTAGTGAGCAGTTCTTC,CASSPRILTDLGTGKVSEQFF
TRBV15,NA,TRBJ2-7,TRBD2,13,TGTGCCACCAGCAGAGAGGGGGGGTACGAGCAGTACTTC,CATSREGGYEQYF
TRBV20-1,few,TRBJ1-5,TRBD1,15,TGCAGTGCTCTAGCCGGACAGGACCCCTATCAGCCCCAGCATTTT,CSALAGQDPYQPQHF
TRBV5-1,many,TRBJ1-1,TRBD1,14,TGCGCCAGCAGCACAAGACAGGGGAACACTGAAGCTTTCTTT,CASSTRQGNTEAFF
TRBV7-3,many,TRBJ1-1,NA,21,TGTGCCAGCAGCTTAAGCCCCGGGCCGGGGATGGGGGCAAAAAAAAACACTGAAGCTTTCTTT,CASSLSPGPGMGAKKNTEAFF
TRBV9,NA,TRBJ2-5,NA,13,TGTGCCAGCCGGGGGCCGACGGGAGAGACCCAGTACTTC,CASRGPTGETQYF
TRBV11-2,few,TRBJ1-3,NA,21,TGTGCCAGCAGCCTCCCCCGGTATAGCCCGGGAGACCGGTACTCTGGAAACACCATATATTTT,CASSLPRYSPGDRYSGNTIYF
TRBV6-1,NA,TRBJ2-1,TRBD2,16,TGTGCCAGCAGAGGGATCTGGACTAGCGGGAGGAGCGAGCAGTTCTTC,CASRGIWTSGRSEQFF
TRBV3-1,many,TRBJ1-1,NA,16,TGTGCCAGCAGCCCACAACGCCGGGGAATGAACACTGAAGCTTTCTTT,CASSPQRRGMNTEAFF